The rows below give T cell receptor beta chains drawn from one sample of a study of blood T cells in healthy people across ages. One entry per CDR3 protein, called by TCRdb with MiXCR from the 5' RACE reads. The sample has about 1 million distinct CDR3 sequences, around 25% seen once. These data were also reused for a study on T cells of mothers and their children.

Input material: blood. Receptors were obtained from a girl aged 2 to 9 in good health. CDR3s leave out the opening cysteine and the closing phenylalanine or tryptophan.

j_gene,v_gene,CDR3aa
TRBJ1-2,TRBV18,ASSPGGAGGYT
TRBJ2-7,TRBV7-9,ASSPGQGRY
TRBJ2-5,TRBV2,ASVDSGGETQY
.,TRBV5-6,ASSLGSGTQY
.,TRBV4-1,ASSLNMAPYEQY
TRBJ2-1,TRBV6-6,ASTSKGLAGSSEQF
TRBJ2-2,TRBV24-1,ATSDPTGLRGELF
TRBJ2-2,TRBV12-3/TRBV12-4,ASSQGLAELF
.,TRBV9,ASSVDRVWSGPYNEQF
TRBJ1-2,TRBV12-3/TRBV12-4,ASSSRTGDGYT
TRBJ1-3,TRBV12-3/TRBV12-4,ASSPRQGFSGNTIY
TRBJ2-6,TRBV24-1,ATSVSRAGANVLT
TRBJ2-7,TRBV20-1,SAVSGRNYEQY
.,TRBV27,ASSTLPGPGSYEQY
TRBJ2-1,TRBV2,ASIKRGASGTGEQF
TRBJ2-1,TRBV5-1,ASSSGAGDNEQF
TRBJ2-1,TRBV28,ASRSNREAYNEQF
TRBJ1-1,TRBV27,ASSLVGRTEAF
TRBJ2-7,TRBV27,ASRLTATTYEQY
TRBJ2-4,TRBV9,ASSGGPAASSGYIQY
TRBJ2-5,TRBV5-6,ASSWTFEGPQY
.,TRBV28,ASNPHGGRELDEQF
TRBJ2-2,TRBV12-3/TRBV12-4,ASSPVIEDTGELF
TRBJ2-1,TRBV6-2/TRBV6-3,ASSSASFHNEQF